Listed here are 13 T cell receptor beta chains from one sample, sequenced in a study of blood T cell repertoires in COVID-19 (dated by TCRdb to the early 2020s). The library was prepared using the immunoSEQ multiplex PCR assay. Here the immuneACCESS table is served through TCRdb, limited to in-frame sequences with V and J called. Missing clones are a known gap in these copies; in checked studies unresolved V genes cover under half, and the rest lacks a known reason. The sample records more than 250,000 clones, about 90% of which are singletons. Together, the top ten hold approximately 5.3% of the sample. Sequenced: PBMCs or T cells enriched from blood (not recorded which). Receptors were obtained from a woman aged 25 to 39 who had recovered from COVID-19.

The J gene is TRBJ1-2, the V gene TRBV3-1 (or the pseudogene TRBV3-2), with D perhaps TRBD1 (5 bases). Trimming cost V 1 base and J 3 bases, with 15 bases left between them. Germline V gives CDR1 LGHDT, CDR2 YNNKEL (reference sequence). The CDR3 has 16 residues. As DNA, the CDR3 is TGTGCCAGCAGCCAAGGGGGCCCAGGGATGGACTATGGCTACACCTTC. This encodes CASSQGGPGMDYGYTF.

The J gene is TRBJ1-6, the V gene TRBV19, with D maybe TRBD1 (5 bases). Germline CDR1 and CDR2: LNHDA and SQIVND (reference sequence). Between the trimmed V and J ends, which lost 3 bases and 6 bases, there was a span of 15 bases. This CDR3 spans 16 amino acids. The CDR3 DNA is TGTGCCAGTAGTATTATCTCAGGGTTAGGTAATTCACCCCTCCACTTT. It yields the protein CASSIISGLGNSPLHF.

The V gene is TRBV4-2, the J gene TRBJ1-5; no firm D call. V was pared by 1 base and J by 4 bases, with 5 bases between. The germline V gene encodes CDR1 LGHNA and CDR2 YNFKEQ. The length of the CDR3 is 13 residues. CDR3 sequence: CASSQGRNQPQHF. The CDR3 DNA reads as TGTGCCAGCAGCCAAGGGCGGAATCAGCCCCAGCATTTT.

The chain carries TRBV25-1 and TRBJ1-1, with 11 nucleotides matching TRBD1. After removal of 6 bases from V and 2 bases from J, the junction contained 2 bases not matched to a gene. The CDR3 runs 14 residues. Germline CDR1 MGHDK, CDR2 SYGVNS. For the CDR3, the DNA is TGTGCCAGCAGAGGACAGGGGGCCAACACTGAAGCTTTCTTT. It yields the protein CASRGQGANTEAFF.

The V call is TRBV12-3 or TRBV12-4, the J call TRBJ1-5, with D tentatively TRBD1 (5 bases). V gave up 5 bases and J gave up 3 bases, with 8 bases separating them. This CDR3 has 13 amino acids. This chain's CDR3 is CASSRTTNQPQHF. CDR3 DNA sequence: TGTGCCAGCAGTCGGACAACCAATCAGCCCCAGCATTTT.

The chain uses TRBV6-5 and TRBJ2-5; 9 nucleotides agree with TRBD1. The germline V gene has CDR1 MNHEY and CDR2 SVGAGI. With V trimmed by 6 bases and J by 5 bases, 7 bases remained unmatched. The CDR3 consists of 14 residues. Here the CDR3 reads CASSSQGARETQYF. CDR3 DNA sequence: TGTGCCAGCAGCTCACAGGGGGCGCGGGAGACCCAGTACTTC.

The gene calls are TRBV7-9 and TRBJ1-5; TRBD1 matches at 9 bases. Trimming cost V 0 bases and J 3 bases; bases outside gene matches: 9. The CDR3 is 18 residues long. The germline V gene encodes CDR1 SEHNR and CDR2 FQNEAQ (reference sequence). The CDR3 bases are TGTGCCAGCAGCTTAGCGATGACAGGGGGGTTGAACAATCAGCCCCAGCATTTT. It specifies CASSLAMTGGLNNQPQHF.

CDR3 protein: CASSRQGPDKGGYTF. CDR3 DNA sequence: TGTGCCAGTAGTCGACAGGGTCCCGATAAGGGTGGCTACACCTTC. V and J are TRBV19 and TRBJ1-2; 7 positions agree with TRBD1. The CDR3 runs to 15 residues. Germline loops: CDR1 LNHDA, CDR2 SQIVND (reference sequence). Trimming at V came to 5 bases and at J to 7 bases, leaving 13 bases not matched to a gene.

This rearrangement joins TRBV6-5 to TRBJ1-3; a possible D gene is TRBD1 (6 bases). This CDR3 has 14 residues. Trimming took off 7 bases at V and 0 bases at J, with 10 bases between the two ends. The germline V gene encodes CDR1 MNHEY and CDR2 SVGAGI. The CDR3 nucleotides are TGTGCCAGCAAACAGGGTAACTCTGGAAACACCATATATTTT. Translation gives CASKQGNSGNTIYF.

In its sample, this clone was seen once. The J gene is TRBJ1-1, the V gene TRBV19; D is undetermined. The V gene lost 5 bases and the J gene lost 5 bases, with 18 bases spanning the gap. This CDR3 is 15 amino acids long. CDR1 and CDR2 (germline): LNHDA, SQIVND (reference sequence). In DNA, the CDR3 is TGTGCCAGTAGTCACGGTTATAACCCGGGTACTGAAGCTTTCTTT. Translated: CASSHGYNPGTEAFF.

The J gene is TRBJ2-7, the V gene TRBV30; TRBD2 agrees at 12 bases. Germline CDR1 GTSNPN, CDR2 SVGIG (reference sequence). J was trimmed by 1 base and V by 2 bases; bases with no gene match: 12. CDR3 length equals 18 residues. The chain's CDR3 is CAWSPRLAGGARSYEQYF. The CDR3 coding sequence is TGTGCCTGGAGTCCTCGCCTAGCGGGGGGGGCCCGGTCCTACGAGCAGTACTTC.

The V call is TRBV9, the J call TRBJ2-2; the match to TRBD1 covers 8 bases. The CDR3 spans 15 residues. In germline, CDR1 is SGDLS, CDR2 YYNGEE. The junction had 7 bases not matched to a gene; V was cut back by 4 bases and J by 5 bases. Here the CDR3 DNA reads TGTGCCAGCAGCCTCGACAGGGGACGAACCGGGGAGCTGTTTTTT. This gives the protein CASSLDRGRTGELFF.

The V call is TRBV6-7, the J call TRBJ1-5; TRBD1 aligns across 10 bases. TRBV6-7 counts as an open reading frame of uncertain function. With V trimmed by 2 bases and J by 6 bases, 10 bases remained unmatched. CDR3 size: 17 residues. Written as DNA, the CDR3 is TGTGCCAGCAGTTACATTTCCGACAGGGGGCTAGTTCAGCCCCAGCATTTT. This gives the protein CASSYISDRGLVQPQHF.